The 9 T cell receptor beta chains given below trace back to one sample, sequenced in a study of PD-L1 blockade in urothelial cancer (dated by TCRdb to between 2016 and 2019). Library preparation used the immunoSEQ multiplex PCR assay. Not all clones reach the TCRdb copy of this immuneACCESS table, which keeps in-frame sequences only. Checked studies attribute under half of the gap to unresolved V genes and leave the rest unexplained. For this sample there are roughly 43,000 clones; 80% appear just once. In total, the top ten clones hold around 16% of the sample. Explained via the paper, the time point label denotes: pretreatment peripheral blood. Here the sequenced sample was PBMCs, taken around atezolizumab (anti-PD-L1) treatment. The receptors originated from a man aged 55 to 70 with urothelial cancer.

The genes are TRBV7-9 and TRBJ2-7; D gene ambiguous. Between the trimmed V and J ends, which lost 0 bases and 3 bases, there was a span of 12 bases. CDR1 and CDR2 from the germline V gene are SEHNR and FQNEAQ (reference sequence). The CDR3 length is 15 residues. CDR3 sequence reads: CASSLAAGLFYEQYF. The CDR3 DNA reads TGTGCCAGCAGCTTAGCAGCCGGTCTTTTCTACGAGCAGTACTTC.

In this sample, this clone turned up once. The genes are TRBV30 and TRBJ2-3; D possibly corresponds to TRBD2 (5 bases). Deletions cut 3 bases from V and 6 bases from J, with 13 bases between. The CDR3 contains 13 residues. Germline CDR1 and CDR2: GTSNPN and SVGIG (reference sequence). The CDR3 protein is CAWRVKAADTQYF. The CDR3 nucleotides read TGTGCCTGGAGAGTTAAAGCGGCTGATACGCAGTATTTT.

The V call is TRBV4-2, the J call TRBJ1-3; the D gene is possibly TRBD1 (6 bases). The CDR3 runs 16 residues. Trimming shortened V by 1 base and J by 2 bases, and 12 bases separated the two germline ends. Germline CDR1 reads LGHNA; CDR2 reads YNFKEQ. The CDR3 here is CASSQGQAGAGNTIYF. CDR3 DNA: TGTGCCAGCAGCCAAGGTCAGGCAGGGGCTGGAAACACCATATATTTT.

This chain uses TRBV7-2 with TRBJ1-5; D is perhaps TRBD1 (5 bases). The germline V gene encodes CDR1 SGHTA and CDR2 FQGNSA. V dropped 2 bases and J dropped 4 bases, with 9 bases sitting between them. The CDR3 totals 14 residues. CDR3 bases: TGTGCCAGCAGCTTACAGGGCGGAAATCAGCCCCAGCATTTT. Protein product: CASSLQGGNQPQHF.

V usage is TRBV11-2 and J usage is TRBJ2-7, with 7 nucleotides matching TRBD1. The CDR3 runs 13 residues. V lost 5 bases and J lost 3; bases outside the gene matches: 4. CDR1 SGHAT and CDR2 FQNNGV come from the germline V gene. As DNA, the CDR3 is TGTGCCAGCAGCATGGGACAGAGCTACGAGCAGTACTTC. This translates into CASSMGQSYEQYF.

The chain has TRBV14 and TRBJ2-5; 7 positions match TRBD2. Germline trimming cut 2 bases from V and 1 base from J; bases unmatched to any gene: 1. From germline, CDR1 is SGHDN and CDR2 FVKESK. The CDR3 runs 14 residues. CDR3 DNA sequence: TGTGCCAGCAGCCAATGGGGGGGCCAAGAGACCCAGTACTTC. Translation: CASSQWGGQETQYF.

This clone showed up just a few times. The chain has TRBV5-4 and TRBJ2-2, with D unresolved. The CDR3 has 15 residues. Germline V gene lookup returns CDR1 SGHNT and CDR2 YYREEE (reference sequence). V lost 1 base and J 1 base, leaving 8 bases between the germline ends. CDR3 residues: CASSLQHKNTGELFF. The DNA of the CDR3 is TGTGCCAGCAGCTTGCAACACAAGAACACCGGGGAGCTGTTTTTT.

The chain has TRBV5-5 and TRBJ1-4; unclear D gene. Trimming left V 4 bases short and J 4 bases short, with 2 bases between. Germline V gene lookup returns CDR1 SGHKS and CDR2 YYEKEE (reference sequence). CDR3 size: 11 residues. The CDR3 DNA is TGTGCCAGCAGCCATAATGAAAAACTGTTTTTT. Its translation: CASSHNEKLFF.

The chain joins TRBV5-1 to TRBJ2-1; 8 nucleotides agree with TRBD2. Trimming at V came to 0 bases and at J to 4 bases, leaving 3 bases not matched to a gene. The CDR3 extends over 15 amino acids. The V gene's germline CDR1 is SGHRS and CDR2 YFSETQ. CDR3 coding DNA: TGCGCCAGCAGCTTGGACGGGGGGGGGTACAATGAGCAGTTCTTC. This translates into CASSLDGGGYNEQFF.